The rows below give T cell receptor beta chains drawn from one sample of a study of blood T cell repertoires in COVID-19. The method was immunoSEQ multiplex PCR; TCRdb's version includes in-frame clones alone and lacks a portion of them. The table lists 150,000 to 200,000 clones, roughly 89% of them singletons, with roughly an eighth in the top ten. The sequenced sample was peripheral blood. These receptors were taken from a woman between 70 and 85 years old with COVID-19, enrolled during active disease. CDR3s include the opening cysteine and the closing phenylalanine or tryptophan. D genes are given only for firm matches. Clone size, where shown, is once, few, many, or a class for clones that have expanded.

CDR3 DNA: TGCAGCGCTGCGCGGGTCGAGAACACTGAAGCTTTCTTT
CDR3 protein: CSAARVENTEAFF
clone size: NA
J gene: TRBJ1-1
D gene: NA
V gene: TRBV29-1
CDR3 length: 13

CDR3 DNA: TGTGCCAGCAGAGACGGACTGCCGAACACTGAAGCTTTCTTT
CDR3 protein: CASRDGLPNTEAFF
clone size: NA
J gene: TRBJ1-1
D gene: NA
V gene: TRBV28
CDR3 length: 14

CDR3 DNA: TGTGCCAGCAGCGGTAATTATCAGCCCCAGCATTTT
CDR3 protein: CASSGNYQPQHF
clone size: NA
J gene: TRBJ1-5
D gene: NA
V gene: TRBV9
CDR3 length: 12

CDR3 DNA: TGTGCCAGCAGTTTACCGGGACAGGGGGCGAAAGCTTTCTTT
CDR3 protein: CASSLPGQGAKAFF
clone size: NA
J gene: TRBJ1-1
D gene: TRBD1
V gene: TRBV6-5
CDR3 length: 14

CDR3 DNA: TGTGCCGGACGGGACAGGTGGAGGATGGACGAGCAGTACTTC
CDR3 protein: CAGRDRWRMDEQYF
clone size: NA
J gene: TRBJ2-7
D gene: TRBD1
V gene: TRBV5-4
CDR3 length: 14

CDR3 DNA: TGTGCCAGTAGTCCCAGGGGGAGCAATCAGCCCCAGCATTTT
CDR3 protein: CASSPRGSNQPQHF
clone size: NA
J gene: TRBJ1-5
D gene: TRBD1
V gene: TRBV19
CDR3 length: 14

CDR3 DNA: TGTGCCAGTAGATCCCAAGGTCCGAGACAGGCGCGCGAAAAACTGTTTTTT
CDR3 protein: CASRSQGPRQAREKLFF
clone size: NA
J gene: TRBJ1-4
D gene: NA
V gene: TRBV19
CDR3 length: 17

CDR3 DNA: TGTGCCATAAGTGCCGGGAGCTACGAGCAGTACTTC
CDR3 protein: CAISAGSYEQYF
clone size: NA
J gene: TRBJ2-7
D gene: NA
V gene: TRBV10-3
CDR3 length: 12

CDR3 DNA: TGCGCCAGCAGCTTGGTTCTAGCGGGATCAGATACGCAGTATTTT
CDR3 protein: CASSLVLAGSDTQYF
clone size: NA
J gene: TRBJ2-3
D gene: TRBD2
V gene: TRBV5-1
CDR3 length: 15

CDR3 DNA: TGTGCCAGCAGTCAGATATGGACAGGGGATTATGGCTACACCTTC
CDR3 protein: CASSQIWTGDYGYTF
clone size: NA
J gene: TRBJ1-2
D gene: TRBD1
V gene: TRBV28
CDR3 length: 15

CDR3 DNA: TGCGCCAGCAGTTCTCGGACAGGGCCCTATGGCTACACCTTC
CDR3 protein: CASSSRTGPYGYTF
clone size: NA
J gene: TRBJ1-2
D gene: TRBD1
V gene: TRBV5-1
CDR3 length: 14

CDR3 DNA: TGTGCCAGCAGCGTGACAGGGATGAACACTGAAGCTTTCTTT
CDR3 protein: CASSVTGMNTEAFF
clone size: NA
J gene: TRBJ1-1
D gene: TRBD1
V gene: TRBV9
CDR3 length: 14

CDR3 DNA: TGTGCCTGGAGCCGGAGGAATGAGCAGTTCTTC
CDR3 protein: CAWSRRNEQFF
clone size: NA
J gene: TRBJ2-1
D gene: NA
V gene: TRBV30
CDR3 length: 11

CDR3 DNA: TGTGCCTGGAACAGTCCATACCCGATGAACACTGAAGCTTTCTTT
CDR3 protein: CAWNSPYPMNTEAFF
clone size: once
J gene: TRBJ1-1
D gene: NA
V gene: TRBV30
CDR3 length: 15

CDR3 DNA: TGTGCCTGGAGTGTTCTAGCGGGAGGCCATGAGCAGTTCTTC
CDR3 protein: CAWSVLAGGHEQFF
clone size: NA
J gene: TRBJ2-1
D gene: TRBD2
V gene: TRBV30
CDR3 length: 14

CDR3 DNA: TGTGCCAGCAGTGCAACGACAGGGGTCGGGAACACTGAAGCTTTCTTT
CDR3 protein: CASSATTGVGNTEAFF
clone size: NA
J gene: TRBJ1-1
D gene: TRBD1
V gene: TRBV6-1
CDR3 length: 16

CDR3 DNA: TGCAGCGTCTTGGACAGAACGAACACTGAAGCTTTCTTT
CDR3 protein: CSVLDRTNTEAFF
clone size: NA
J gene: TRBJ1-1
D gene: NA
V gene: TRBV29-1
CDR3 length: 13

CDR3 DNA: TGCGCCAGCAGACAAGAACTAGGCGGCAATGAGCAGTTCTTC
CDR3 protein: CASRQELGGNEQFF
clone size: NA
J gene: TRBJ2-1
D gene: NA
V gene: TRBV5-1
CDR3 length: 14

CDR3 DNA: TGTGCCAGCAGCTTGTGGGGGGGTTACGAGCAGTACTTC
CDR3 protein: CASSLWGGYEQYF
clone size: NA
J gene: TRBJ2-7
D gene: TRBD2
V gene: TRBV5-4
CDR3 length: 13

CDR3 DNA: TGTGCCAGCAGCACTGGGACTAGCGACAATGAGCAGTTCTTC
CDR3 protein: CASSTGTSDNEQFF
clone size: NA
J gene: TRBJ2-1
D gene: TRBD2
V gene: TRBV7-9
CDR3 length: 14